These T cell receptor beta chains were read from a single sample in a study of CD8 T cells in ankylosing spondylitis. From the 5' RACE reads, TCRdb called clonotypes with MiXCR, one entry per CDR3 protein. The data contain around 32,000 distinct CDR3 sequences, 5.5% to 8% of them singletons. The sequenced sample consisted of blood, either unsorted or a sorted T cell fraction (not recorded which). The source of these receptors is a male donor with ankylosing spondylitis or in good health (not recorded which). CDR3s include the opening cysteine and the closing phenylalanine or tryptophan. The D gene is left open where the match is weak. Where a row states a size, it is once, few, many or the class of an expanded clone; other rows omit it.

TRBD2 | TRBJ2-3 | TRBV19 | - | CASSATTGRRYSTDTQYF | TGTGCCAGTAGTGCCACCACCGGGAGGCGATATAGCACAGATACGCAGTATTTT
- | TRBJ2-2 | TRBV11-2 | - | CASSLNRVSGELFF | TGTGCCAGCAGCTTAAACCGAGTGAGCGGGGAGCTGTTTTTT
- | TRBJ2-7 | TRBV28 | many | CASSVPGTYSYEQYF | TGTGCCAGCAGTGTCCCGGGGACCTATTCCTACGAGCAGTACTTC
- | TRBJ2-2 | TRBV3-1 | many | CASSLLETGRTGELFF | TGTGCCAGCAGCCTGTTGGAAACAGGGAGGACCGGGGAGCTGTTTTTT
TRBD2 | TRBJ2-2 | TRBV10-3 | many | CAISLGRASTPTGELFF | TGTGCCATCAGTCTCGGGAGGGCCAGTACCCCCACCGGGGAGCTGTTTTTT
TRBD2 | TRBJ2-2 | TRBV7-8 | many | CASLGTSGTGELFF | TGTGCCAGCCTCGGGACTAGCGGGACCGGGGAGCTGTTTTTT
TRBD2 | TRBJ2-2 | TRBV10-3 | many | CAISERGLAGVVGELFF | TGTGCCATCAGTGAGCGGGGACTAGCGGGAGTCGTCGGGGAGCTGTTTTTT
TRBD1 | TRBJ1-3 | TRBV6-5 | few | CASSSSTGGPGSENTIYF | TGTGCCAGCAGTTCATCGACAGGGGGTCCAGGCTCGGAAAACACCATATATTTT
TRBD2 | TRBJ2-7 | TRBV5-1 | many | CASSLALAVGEQYF | TGCGCCAGCAGCTTGGCCCTAGCGGTGGGCGAGCAGTACTTC
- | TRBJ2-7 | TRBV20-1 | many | CSARRVSYEQYF | TGCAGTGCTAGAAGGGTCTCGTACGAGCAGTACTTC